The clone carrying this T cell receptor beta chain occurred once. The sample comes from a study of blood T cell repertoires in COVID-19. Study details: Donors in the United States, Italy and Spain gave samples during acute or convalescent COVID-19.

Authors' data handling: For nucleated cells, counts were estimated from reference gene primer amplification. The repertoire was sequenced with immunoSEQ multiplex PCR; TCRdb's copy has only in-frame clones and lacks some. The V and J calls and the clone size are those of that table, but D and trimming were determined from the DNA. This repertoire shows about 170,000 clones, 80% to 90% found once; its top ten account for around 3.5%. Per the germline V gene, CDR1 is MNHEY and CDR2 is SVGAGI. The CDR3 has 15 residues. Deletions cut 4 bases from V and 7 bases from J, with 17 bases between. Sequenced input: peripheral blood. This chain uses TRBV6-5 with TRBJ1-5; D might be TRBD1 (5 bases). The sequence came from a man between 18 and 29 years old with active or convalescent COVID-19. Here the CDR3 DNA reads TGTGCCAGCAGTTCCTATGGCCAGGGCCGGCAGCCCCAGCATTTT. Its protein is CASSSYGQGRQPQHF.